The clone carrying this TCR beta chain was counted ten times or more. The antigen is not known. An end of the junction does not agree with germline; a read error may underlie this. There were TCR beta CDR3 regions amplified from RNA transcripts. When the TCR CDR3 underwent first-round RT-PCR, the HTBI primer set was used. A single record per CDR3 protein comes from TCRdb applying MiXCR to the multiplex PCR reads. Found here are hundreds of thousands of distinct CDR3 sequences, roughly 14% of them singletons; the top ten hold around 4%. Disease duration was under 3 months in the ophthalmopathy patients, who also had a Clinical Activity Score of at least 3 and a NOSPECS grade of at least 4. Thyroid ultrasound, orbital computed tomography, clinical symptoms, and serum thyroxine and TRAb underpinned diagnoses. The sample is drawn from a study of T cells in Graves' hyperthyroidism and ophthalmopathy. This CDR3 has 15 residues. Per the germline V gene, CDR1 is SGHNT and CDR2 is YYREEE (reference sequence).

Study-wide results and caveats: Within blood appeared most thyroid clonotypes that had expanded above 0.001.

The V call is TRBV5-4, the J call TRBJ2-7, with TRBD2 matching over 14 bases. Sequencing input: blood. This TCR was sampled from a woman between 40 and 50 years old with Graves' ophthalmopathy. The CDR3 DNA reads TGTGCCAGCAGCTTGCCCGGACTAGCGGGAGGAACCCCTTGCTTC. Its protein is CASSLPGLAGGTPCF.